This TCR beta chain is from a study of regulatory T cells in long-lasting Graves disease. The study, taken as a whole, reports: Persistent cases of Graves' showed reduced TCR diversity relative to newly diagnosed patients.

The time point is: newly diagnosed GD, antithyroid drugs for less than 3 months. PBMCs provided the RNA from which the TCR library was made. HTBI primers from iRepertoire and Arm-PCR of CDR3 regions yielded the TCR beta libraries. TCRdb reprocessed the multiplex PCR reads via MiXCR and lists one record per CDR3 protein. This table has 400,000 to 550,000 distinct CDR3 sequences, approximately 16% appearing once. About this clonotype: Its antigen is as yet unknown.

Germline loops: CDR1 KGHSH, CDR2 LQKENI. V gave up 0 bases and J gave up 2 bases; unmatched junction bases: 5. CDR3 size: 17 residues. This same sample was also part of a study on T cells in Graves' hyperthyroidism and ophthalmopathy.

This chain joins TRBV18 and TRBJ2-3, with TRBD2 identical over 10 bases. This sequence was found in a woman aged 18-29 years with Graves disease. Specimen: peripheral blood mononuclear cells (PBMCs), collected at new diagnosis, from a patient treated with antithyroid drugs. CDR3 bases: TGTGCCAGCTCACCACCGGCAGCGGGAGGGCTCACAGATACGCAGTATTTT. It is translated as CASSPPAAGGLTDTQYF.